Each of the 9 T cell receptor beta chains below was sequenced from the same sample in a study of post-analysis software for immune sequencing data. Their antigen targets remain unknown. Findings of the study overall: A handful of TRBV segments were significantly more frequent in patients than in controls. TRBV5-6, TRBV5-1 and TRBV20-1 were among these segments.

Built from TCR beta cDNA, the libraries had unique molecular identifiers in them. TCRdb processed the PCR reads anew with MiXCR; each CDR3 protein has one entry. The sample records approximately 260,000 distinct CDR3 sequences, roughly a third being singletons. The sequencing input was blood. These receptors were taken from a girl under 18 with multiple sclerosis.

The chain employs TRBV18 and TRBJ2-5; no firm D call. CDR1 and CDR2 (germline): KGHSH, LQKENI. The CDR3 runs to 14 residues. The V gene lost 6 bases and the J gene lost 3 bases, with 14 bases spanning the gap. The CDR3 reads CASSVFLAEETQYF. The DNA for the CDR3 is TGTGCCAGCTCTGTATTTTTGGCCGAAGAGACCCAGTACTTC.

This clonotype was seen a few times. The chain links TRBV12-3 or TRBV12-4 to TRBJ2-3; 10 nucleotides match TRBD1. Trimming took 3 bases from V and 5 from J; bases not matched to a gene: 14. The CDR3 loop spans 18 amino acids. The CDR3 region is CASSLGQGFFRVEDTQYF. CDR3 coding DNA: TGTGCCAGCAGTTTGGGACAGGGGTTTTTCAGAGTTGAAGATACGCAGTATTTT.

This clonotype was recorded at least ten times. V usage is TRBV20-1 and J usage is TRBJ2-1, with D uncertain. This CDR3 spans 16 amino acids. Germline V gives CDR1 DFQATT, CDR2 SNEGSKA (reference sequence). V lost 5 bases, J lost 0 bases, and 17 bases lay in between. The CDR3 DNA sequence: TGCAGTGCTCCTCCGGGTGGGCGGAGCTCCTACAATGAGCAGTTCTTC. It codes for CSAPPGGRSSYNEQFF.

This sequence joins TRBV20-1 and TRBJ1-2; 7 bases align to TRBD1. Germline V lookup: CDR1 DFQATT, CDR2 SNEGSKA (reference sequence). CDR3 length: 16 amino acids. Unmatched junction bases numbered 8, after V lost 1 base and J lost 0 bases. The CDR3 DNA is TGCAGTGCTAGAGCTCGCGACAGGGACCCTAACTATGGCTACACCTTC. Encoded protein: CSARARDRDPNYGYTF.

The rearrangement uses TRBV7-6 and TRBJ2-5; 13 nucleotides match TRBD2. The last part of the DNA fits TRBJ2-7 better; the J call may be wrong. CDR1 and CDR2 from the germline V gene are SGHVS and FNYEAQ. This CDR3 has 17 residues. The chain's CDR3 is CASSPGLAGEVWHEQYF. CDR3 coding DNA: TGTGCCAGCAGCCCAGGACTAGCGGGAGAGGTATGGCACGAGCAGTACTTC.

There are a few counts of this clonotype. The chain links TRBV6-5 to TRBJ1-3; unclear D gene. The CDR3 contains 14 residues. V lost 0 bases and J 7 bases, leaving 10 bases between the germline ends. Per the germline V gene, CDR1 is MNHEY and CDR2 is SVGAGI. The CDR3 region is CASSYSGGRNTIYF. The CDR3 nucleotides are TGTGCCAGCAGTTACTCGGGAGGGAGGAACACCATATATTTT.

This clonotype has more than one count but fewer than ten. The chain couples TRBV29-1 to TRBJ1-5, with D maybe TRBD1 (5 bases). The CDR3 covers 15 residues. With 0 bases removed from V and 1 base from J, the gap between germline ends came to 10 bases. Per the germline V gene, CDR1 is SQVTM and CDR2 is ANQGSEA. DNA for the CDR3: TGCAGCGTTGAAGAGGGGGAGGGAAGCAATCAGCCCCAGCATTTT. The encoded protein is CSVEEGEGSNQPQHF.

J is TRBJ1-5 and V is TRBV20-1; no clear D. Germline CDR1 reads DFQATT; CDR2 reads SNEGSKA (reference sequence). The CDR3 runs 13 residues. Trimming took 5 bases from V and 4 from J, leaving 12 bases between them. The CDR3 nucleotides are TGCAGTGCTTTGATCGACACAAATCAGCCCCAGCATTTT. Its protein product is CSALIDTNQPQHF.

This clonotype was detected only a few times. The chain uses TRBV28 and TRBJ1-6, with a weak D call TRBD1 (6 bases). The CDR3 runs 17 residues. V was clipped by 3 bases and J by 0 bases, with 12 bases between them. Germline loops: CDR1 MDHEN, CDR2 SYDVKM. CDR3 sequence reads: CASSFSGADSYNSPLHF. The CDR3 coding sequence is TGTGCCAGCAGTTTTTCAGGGGCCGACTCCTATAATTCACCCCTCCACTTT. The entire variable domain, with the rest obtained from reference TRBV28 and TRBJ1-6, is as follows: DVKVTQSSRYLVKRTGEKVFLECVQDMDHENMFWYRQDPGLGLRLIYFSYDVKMKEKGDIPEGYSVSREKKERFSLILESASTNQTSMYLCASSFSGADSYNSPLHFGNGTRLTVT.